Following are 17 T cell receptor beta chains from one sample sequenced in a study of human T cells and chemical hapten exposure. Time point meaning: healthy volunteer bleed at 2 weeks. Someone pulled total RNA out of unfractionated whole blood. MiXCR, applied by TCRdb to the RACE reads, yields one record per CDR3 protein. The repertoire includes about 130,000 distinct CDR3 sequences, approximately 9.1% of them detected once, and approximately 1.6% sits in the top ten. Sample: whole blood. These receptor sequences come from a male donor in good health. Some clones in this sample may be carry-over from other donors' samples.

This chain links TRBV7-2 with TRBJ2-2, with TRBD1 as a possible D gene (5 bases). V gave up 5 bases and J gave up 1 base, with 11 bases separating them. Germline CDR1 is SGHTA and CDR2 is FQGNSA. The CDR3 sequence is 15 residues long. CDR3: CASSRLTVNTGELFF. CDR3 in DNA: TGTGCCAGCAGCCGATTGACAGTGAACACCGGGGAGCTGTTTTTT.

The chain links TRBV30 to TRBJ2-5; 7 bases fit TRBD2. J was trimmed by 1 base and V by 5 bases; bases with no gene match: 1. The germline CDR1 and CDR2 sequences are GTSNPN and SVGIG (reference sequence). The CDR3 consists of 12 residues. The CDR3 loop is CAWASGQETQYF. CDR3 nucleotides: TGTGCCTGGGCTAGCGGCCAAGAGACCCAGTACTTC.

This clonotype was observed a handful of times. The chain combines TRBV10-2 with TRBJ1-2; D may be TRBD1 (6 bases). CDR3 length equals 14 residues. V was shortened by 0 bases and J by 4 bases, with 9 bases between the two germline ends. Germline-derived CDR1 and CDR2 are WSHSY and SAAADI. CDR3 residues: CASSESPGVYGYTF. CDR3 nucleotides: TGCGCCAGCAGTGAGTCTCCAGGGGTCTATGGCTACACCTTC.

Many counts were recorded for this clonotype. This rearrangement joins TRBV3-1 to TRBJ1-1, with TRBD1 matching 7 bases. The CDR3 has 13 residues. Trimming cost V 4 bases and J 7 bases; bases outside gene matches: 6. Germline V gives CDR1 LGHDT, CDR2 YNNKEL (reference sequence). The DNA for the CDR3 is TGTGCCAGCAGCCTTCGACAGGGTCATGAAGCTTTCTTT. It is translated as CASSLRQGHEAFF.

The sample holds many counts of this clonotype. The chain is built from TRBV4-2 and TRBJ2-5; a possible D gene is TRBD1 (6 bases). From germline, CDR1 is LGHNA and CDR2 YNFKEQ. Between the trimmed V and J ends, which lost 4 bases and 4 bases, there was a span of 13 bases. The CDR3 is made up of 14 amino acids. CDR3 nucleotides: TGTGCCAGCAGCCCCCGGGACACTGGAGAGACCCAGTACTTC. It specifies CASSPRDTGETQYF.

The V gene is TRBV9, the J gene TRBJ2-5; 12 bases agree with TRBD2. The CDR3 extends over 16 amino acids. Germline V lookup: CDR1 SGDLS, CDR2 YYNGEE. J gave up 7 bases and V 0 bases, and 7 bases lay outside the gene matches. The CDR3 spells CASSVASGGAWGTQYF. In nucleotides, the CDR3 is TGTGCCAGCAGCGTAGCTAGCGGGGGGGCTTGGGGGACCCAGTACTTC.

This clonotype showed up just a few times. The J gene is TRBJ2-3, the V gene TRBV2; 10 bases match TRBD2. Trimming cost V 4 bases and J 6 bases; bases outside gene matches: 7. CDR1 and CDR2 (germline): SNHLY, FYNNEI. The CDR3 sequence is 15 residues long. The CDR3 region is CASSVSLAGSDTQYF. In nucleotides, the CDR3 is TGTGCCAGCAGTGTCTCACTAGCGGGAAGCGATACGCAGTATTTT.

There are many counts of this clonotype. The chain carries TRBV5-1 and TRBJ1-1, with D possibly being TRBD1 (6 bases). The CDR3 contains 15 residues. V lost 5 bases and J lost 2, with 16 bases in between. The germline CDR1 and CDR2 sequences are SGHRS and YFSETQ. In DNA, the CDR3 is TGCGCCAGCAGACCGGACAGCCCTGCTAACACTGAAGCTTTCTTT. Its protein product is CASRPDSPANTEAFF.

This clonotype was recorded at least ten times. The CDR3 here is CATSDPTGDSQHF. The CDR3, as DNA: TGTGCCACCAGTGACCCGACAGGGGATAGCCAGCATTTT. The V and J genes are TRBV24-1 and TRBJ1-5, with 8 nucleotides matching TRBD1. The V segment lost 4 bases and the J segment 12 bases; nucleotides outside the gene matches: 7. Germline CDR1 reads KGHDR; CDR2 reads SFDVKD. CDR3 length: 13 residues.

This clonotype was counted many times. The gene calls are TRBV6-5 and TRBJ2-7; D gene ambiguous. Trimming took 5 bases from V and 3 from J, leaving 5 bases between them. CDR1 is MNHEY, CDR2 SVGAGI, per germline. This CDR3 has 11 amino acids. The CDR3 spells CASSIGYEQYF. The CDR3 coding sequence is TGTGCCAGCAGTATAGGCTACGAGCAGTACTTC.

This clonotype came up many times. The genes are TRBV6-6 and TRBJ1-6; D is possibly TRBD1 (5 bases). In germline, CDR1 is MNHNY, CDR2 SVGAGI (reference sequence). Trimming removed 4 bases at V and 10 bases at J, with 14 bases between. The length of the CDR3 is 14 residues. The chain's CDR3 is CASSSQGRGSPLHF. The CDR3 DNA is TGTGCCAGCAGTTCCCAGGGTAGGGGATCACCCCTCCACTTT.

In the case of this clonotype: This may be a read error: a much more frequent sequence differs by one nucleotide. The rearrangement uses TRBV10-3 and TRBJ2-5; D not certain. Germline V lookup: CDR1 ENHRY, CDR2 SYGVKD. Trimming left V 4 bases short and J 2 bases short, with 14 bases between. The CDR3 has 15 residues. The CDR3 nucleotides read TGTGCCATCAGTGTTGGAGTGGGTGAACAAGAGACCCAGTACTTC. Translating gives CAISVGVGEQETQYF.

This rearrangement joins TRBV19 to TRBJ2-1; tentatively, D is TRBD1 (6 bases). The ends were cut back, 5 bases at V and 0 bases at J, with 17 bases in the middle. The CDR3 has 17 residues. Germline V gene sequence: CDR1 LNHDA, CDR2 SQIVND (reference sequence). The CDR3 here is CASSSSRGPSSYNEQFF. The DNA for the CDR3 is TGTGCCAGTAGTTCCAGCAGGGGTCCGAGCTCCTACAATGAGCAGTTCTTC. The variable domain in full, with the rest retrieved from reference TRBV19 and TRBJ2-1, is DGGITQSPKYLFRKEGQNVTLSCEQNLNHDAMYWYRQDPGQGLRLIYYSQIVNDFQKGDIAEGYSVSREKKESFPLTVTSAQKNPTAFYLCASSSSRGPSSYNEQFFGPGTRLTVL.

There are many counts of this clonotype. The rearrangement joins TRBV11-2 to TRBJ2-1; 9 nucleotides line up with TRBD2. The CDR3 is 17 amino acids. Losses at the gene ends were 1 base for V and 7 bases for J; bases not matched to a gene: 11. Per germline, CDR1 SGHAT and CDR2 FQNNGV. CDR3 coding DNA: TGTGCCAGCAGCTTAGGGTTCCGGGCGGGAGGGAGTAATGAGCAGTTCTTC. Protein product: CASSLGFRAGGSNEQFF.

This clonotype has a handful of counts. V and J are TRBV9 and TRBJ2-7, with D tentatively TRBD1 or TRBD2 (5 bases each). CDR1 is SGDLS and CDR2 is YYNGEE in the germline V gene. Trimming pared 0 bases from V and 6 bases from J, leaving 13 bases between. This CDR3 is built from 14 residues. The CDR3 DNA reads TGTGCCAGCAGCGTAGCGGGGACCGGGTCCGAGCAGTACTTC. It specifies CASSVAGTGSEQYF.

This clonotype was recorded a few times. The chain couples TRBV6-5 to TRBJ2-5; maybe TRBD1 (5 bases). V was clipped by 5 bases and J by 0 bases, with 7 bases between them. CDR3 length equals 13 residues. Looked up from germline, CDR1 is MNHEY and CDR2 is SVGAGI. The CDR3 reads CASSTTDQETQYF. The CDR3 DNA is TGTGCCAGCAGTACGACAGACCAAGAGACCCAGTACTTC.

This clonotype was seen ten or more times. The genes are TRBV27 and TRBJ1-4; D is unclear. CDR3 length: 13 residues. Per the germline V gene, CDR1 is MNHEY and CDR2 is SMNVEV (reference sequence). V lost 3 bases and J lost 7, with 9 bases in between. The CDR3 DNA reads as TGTGCCAGCAGTTTGTTGGTTTCTGAAAAACTGTTTTTT. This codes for CASSLLVSEKLFF. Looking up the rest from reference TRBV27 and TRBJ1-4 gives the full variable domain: EAQVTQNPRYLITVTGKKLTVTCSQNMNHEYMSWYRQDPGLGLRQIYYSMNVEVTDKGDVPEGYKVSRKEKRNFPLILESPSPNQTSLYFCASSLLVSEKLFFGSGTQLSVL.